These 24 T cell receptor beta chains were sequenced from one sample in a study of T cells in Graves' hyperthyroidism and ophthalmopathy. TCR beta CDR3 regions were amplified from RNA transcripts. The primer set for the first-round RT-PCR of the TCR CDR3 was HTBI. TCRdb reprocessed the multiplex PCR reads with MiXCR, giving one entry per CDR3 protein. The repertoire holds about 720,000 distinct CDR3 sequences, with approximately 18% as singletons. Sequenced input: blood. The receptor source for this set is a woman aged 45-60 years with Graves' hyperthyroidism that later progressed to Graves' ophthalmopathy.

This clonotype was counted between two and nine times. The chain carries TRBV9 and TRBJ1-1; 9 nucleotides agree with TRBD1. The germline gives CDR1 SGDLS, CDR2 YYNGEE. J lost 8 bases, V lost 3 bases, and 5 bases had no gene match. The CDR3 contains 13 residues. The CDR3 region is CASSDGDRAEAFF. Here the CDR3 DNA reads TGTGCCAGCAGCGACGGGGACAGGGCGGAAGCTTTCTTT.

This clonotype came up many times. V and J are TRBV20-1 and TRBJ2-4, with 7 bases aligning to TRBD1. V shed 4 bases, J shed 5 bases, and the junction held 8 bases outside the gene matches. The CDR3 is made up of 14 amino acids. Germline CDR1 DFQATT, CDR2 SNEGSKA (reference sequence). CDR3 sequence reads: CSATTGQGENIQYF. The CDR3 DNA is TGCAGTGCTACCACCGGGCAGGGGGAAAACATTCAGTACTTC.

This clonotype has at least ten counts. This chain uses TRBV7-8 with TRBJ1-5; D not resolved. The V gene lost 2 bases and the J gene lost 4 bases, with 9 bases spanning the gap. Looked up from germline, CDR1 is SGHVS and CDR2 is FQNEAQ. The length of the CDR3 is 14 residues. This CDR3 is CASSLQYGNQPQHF. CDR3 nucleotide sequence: TGTGCCAGCAGCTTACAGTACGGTAATCAGCCCCAGCATTTT.

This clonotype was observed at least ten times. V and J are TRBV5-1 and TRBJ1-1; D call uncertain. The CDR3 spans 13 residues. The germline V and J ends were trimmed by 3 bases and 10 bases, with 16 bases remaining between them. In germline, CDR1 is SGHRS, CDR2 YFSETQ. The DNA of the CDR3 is TGCGCCAGCAGCTACGGGGAAATTCCACCAGCTTTCTTT. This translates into CASSYGEIPPAFF.

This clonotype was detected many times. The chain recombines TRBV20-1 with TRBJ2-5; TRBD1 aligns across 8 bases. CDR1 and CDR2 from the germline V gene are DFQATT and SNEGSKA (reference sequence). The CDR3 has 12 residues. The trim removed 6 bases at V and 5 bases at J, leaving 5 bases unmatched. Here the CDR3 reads CSAEQGVETQYF. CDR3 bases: TGCAGTGCCGAACAGGGGGTTGAGACCCAGTACTTC.

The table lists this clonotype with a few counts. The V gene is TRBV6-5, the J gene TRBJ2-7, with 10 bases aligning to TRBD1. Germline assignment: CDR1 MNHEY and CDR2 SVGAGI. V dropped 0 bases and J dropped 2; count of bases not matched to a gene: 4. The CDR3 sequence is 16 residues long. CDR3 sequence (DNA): TGTGCCAGCAGTTACTCGGACGGGACAGGGGCCTACGAGCAGTACTTC. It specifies CASSYSDGTGAYEQYF.

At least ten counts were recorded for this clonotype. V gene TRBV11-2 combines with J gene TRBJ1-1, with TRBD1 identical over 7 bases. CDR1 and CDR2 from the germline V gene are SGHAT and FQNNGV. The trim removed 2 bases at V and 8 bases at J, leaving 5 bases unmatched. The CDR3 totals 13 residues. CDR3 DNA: TGTGCCAGCAGCTTAAAGGGGGGACAGGAAGCTTTCTTT. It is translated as CASSLKGGQEAFF.

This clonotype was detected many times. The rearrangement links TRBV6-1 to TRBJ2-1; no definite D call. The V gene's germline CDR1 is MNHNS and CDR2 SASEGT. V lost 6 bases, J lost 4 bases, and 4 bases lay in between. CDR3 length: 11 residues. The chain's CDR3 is CASREYNEQFF. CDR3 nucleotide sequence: TGTGCCAGCAGGGAATACAATGAGCAGTTCTTC.

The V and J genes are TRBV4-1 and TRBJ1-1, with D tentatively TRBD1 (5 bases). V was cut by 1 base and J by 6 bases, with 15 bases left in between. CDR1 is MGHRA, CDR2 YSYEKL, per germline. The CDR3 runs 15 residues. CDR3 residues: CASSQAGRGSAEAFF. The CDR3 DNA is TGCGCCAGCAGCCAAGCGGGACGTGGGAGCGCTGAAGCTTTCTTT.

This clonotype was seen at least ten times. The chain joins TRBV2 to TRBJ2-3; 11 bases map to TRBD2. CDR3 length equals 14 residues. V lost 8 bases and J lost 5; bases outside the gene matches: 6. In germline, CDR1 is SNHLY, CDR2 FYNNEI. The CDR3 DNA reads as TGTGCCAGCTTAGCGGGGGGGCCCAAAGATACGCAGTATTTT. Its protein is CASLAGGPKDTQYF.

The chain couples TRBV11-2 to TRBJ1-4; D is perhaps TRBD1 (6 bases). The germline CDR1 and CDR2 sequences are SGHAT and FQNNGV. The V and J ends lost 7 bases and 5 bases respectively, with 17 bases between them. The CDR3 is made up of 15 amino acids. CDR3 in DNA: TGTGCCAGCACCCTAGGGGGGGGCGAGAATGAAAAACTGTTTTTT. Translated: CASTLGGGENEKLFF.

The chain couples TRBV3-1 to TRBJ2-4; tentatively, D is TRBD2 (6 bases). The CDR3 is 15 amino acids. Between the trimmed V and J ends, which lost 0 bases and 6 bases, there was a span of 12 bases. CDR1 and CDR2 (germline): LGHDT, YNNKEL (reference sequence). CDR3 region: CASSQDAGYANIQYF. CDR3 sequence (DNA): TGTGCCAGCAGCCAAGATGCGGGGTATGCAAACATTCAGTACTTC.

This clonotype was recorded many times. The CDR3 loop is CASSAKLSLAGYTDTQYF. The CDR3 bases are TGTGCCAGCAGTGCCAAACTTTCTCTAGCGGGGTACACAGATACGCAGTATTTT. The chain joins TRBV6-2 or TRBV6-3 to TRBJ2-3; TRBD2 matches 9 bases. The germline gives CDR1 MNHEY, CDR2 SVGEGT. CDR3 size: 18 residues. Trimming cost V 5 bases and J 2 bases; bases outside gene matches: 14.

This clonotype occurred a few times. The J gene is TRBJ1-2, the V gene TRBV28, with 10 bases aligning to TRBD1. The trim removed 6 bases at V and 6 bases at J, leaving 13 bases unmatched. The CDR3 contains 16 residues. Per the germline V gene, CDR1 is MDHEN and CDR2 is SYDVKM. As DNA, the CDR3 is TGTGCCAGCAGCCCCGGGACAGGGGCCGGTAGGGATGGCTACACCTTC. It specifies CASSPGTGAGRDGYTF.

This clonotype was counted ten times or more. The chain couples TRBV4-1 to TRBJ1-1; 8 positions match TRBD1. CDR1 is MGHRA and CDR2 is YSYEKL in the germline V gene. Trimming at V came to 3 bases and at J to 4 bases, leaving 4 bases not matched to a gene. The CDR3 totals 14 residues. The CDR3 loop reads CASSQLTGGTEAFF. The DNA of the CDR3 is TGCGCCAGCAGCCAGCTAACAGGGGGCACTGAAGCTTTCTTT.

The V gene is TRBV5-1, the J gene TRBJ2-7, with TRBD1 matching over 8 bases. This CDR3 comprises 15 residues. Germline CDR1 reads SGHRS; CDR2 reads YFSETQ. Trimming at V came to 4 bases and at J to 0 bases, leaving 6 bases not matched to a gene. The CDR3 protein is CASSPTGAISYEQYF. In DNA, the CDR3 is TGCGCCAGCAGCCCGACAGGGGCCATCTCCTACGAGCAGTACTTC.

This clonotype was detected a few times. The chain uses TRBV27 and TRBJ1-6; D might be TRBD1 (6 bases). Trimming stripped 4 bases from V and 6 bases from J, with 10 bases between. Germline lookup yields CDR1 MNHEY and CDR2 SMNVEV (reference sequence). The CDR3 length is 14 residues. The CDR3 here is CASSSRTVNSPLHF. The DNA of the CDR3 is TGTGCCAGCAGTTCAAGGACAGTTAATTCACCCCTCCACTTT.

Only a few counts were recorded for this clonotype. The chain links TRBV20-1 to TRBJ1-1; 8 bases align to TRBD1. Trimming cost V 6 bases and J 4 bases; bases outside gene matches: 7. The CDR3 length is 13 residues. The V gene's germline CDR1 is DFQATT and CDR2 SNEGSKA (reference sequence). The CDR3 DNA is TGCAGTGCGTCAGGGGGCATGGGCACTGAAGCTTTCTTT. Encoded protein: CSASGGMGTEAFF.

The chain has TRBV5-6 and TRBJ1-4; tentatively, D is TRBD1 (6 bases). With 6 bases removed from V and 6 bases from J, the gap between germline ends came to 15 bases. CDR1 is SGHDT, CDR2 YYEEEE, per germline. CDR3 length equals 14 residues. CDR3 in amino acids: CASTSPGHHEKLFF. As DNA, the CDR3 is TGTGCCAGCACTTCCCCGGGACACCATGAAAAACTGTTTTTT.

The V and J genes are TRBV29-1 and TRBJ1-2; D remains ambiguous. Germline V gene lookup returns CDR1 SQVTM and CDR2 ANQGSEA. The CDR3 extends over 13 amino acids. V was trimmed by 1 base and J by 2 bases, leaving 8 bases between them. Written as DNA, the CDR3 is TGCAGCGTTGAAGGAGAATCCAACTATGGCTACACCTTC. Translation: CSVEGESNYGYTF.

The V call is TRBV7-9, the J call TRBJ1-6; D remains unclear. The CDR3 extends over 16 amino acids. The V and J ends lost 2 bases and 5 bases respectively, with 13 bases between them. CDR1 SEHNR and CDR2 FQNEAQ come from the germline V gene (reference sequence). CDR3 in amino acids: CASSLHGLTNNSPLHF. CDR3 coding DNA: TGTGCCAGCAGCTTACACGGCCTTACAAATAATTCACCCCTCCACTTT.

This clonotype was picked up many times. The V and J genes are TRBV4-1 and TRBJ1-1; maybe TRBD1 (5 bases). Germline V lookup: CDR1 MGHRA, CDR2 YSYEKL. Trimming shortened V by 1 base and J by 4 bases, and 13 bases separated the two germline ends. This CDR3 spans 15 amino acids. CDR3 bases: TGCGCCAGCAGCCAAGTGGGGCGGGGATTCACTGAAGCTTTCTTT. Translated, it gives CASSQVGRGFTEAFF.

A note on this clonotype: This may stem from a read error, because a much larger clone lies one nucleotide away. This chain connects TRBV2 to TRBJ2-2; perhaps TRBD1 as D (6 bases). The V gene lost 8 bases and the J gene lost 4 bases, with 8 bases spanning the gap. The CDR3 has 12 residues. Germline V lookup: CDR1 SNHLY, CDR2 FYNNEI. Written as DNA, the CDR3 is TGTGCCAGCCTAGGGGGCACCGGGGAGCTGTTTTTT. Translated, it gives CASLGGTGELFF.

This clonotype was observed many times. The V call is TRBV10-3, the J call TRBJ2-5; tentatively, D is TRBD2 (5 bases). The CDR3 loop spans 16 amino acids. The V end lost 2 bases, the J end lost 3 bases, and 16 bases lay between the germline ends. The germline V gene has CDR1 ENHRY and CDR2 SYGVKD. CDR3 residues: CAISEEASGPKETQYF. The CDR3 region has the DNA TGTGCCATCAGTGAGGAGGCAAGCGGTCCTAAAGAGACCCAGTACTTC.